The entry that follows covers one T cell receptor (beta chain) sequence. Its cognate antigen is unknown. The data were obtained in a study of cytomegalovirus exposure and HLA in healthy donors. General study points: Links to common viral pathogens appeared, in a later analysis, for several of the most significant clusters.

Vbeta (60) and Jbeta (13) primers were used in the PCR. Using immunoSEQ multiplex PCR, the repertoire was profiled, and TCRdb retains in-frame clones only, with some absent. The data hold roughly 110,000 clones, with roughly 67% observed a single time. Germline V gene lookup returns CDR1 MGHRA and CDR2 YSYEKL. The CDR3 loop spans 15 amino acids. V trimming: 0 bases; J trimming: 8 bases; junction bases outside the gene matches: 5. This clonotype was sampled from a man younger than 30 in good health and CMV-seropositive. The J gene is TRBJ2-4, the V gene TRBV4-1, with TRBD2 matching over 9 bases. The sample comprised PBMCs. CDR3 DNA sequence: TGCGCCAGCAGCCAAGAGCGGGGGGGTAGGGACATTCAGTACTTC. Translated: CASSQERGGRDIQYF.